These 17 T cell receptor beta chains came from one sample sequenced in a study of blood T cells in healthy people across ages. The use of a sample-barcoded 5' primer and a J-beta primer mix characterized a second PCR of about 7 to 12 cycles. Each CDR3 protein is one row after TCRdb ran MiXCR on the 5' RACE reads. The profile covers just over 1 million distinct CDR3 sequences, with more than 40% appearing a single time and approximately 20% taken by the ten largest. Specimen: blood. The receptors shown here come from a woman aged 55-70 years in good health.

This clonotype appeared a few times. This sequence joins TRBV4-1 and TRBJ1-1; no definite D call. The V gene's germline CDR1 is MGHRA and CDR2 YSYEKL. CDR3 length: 15 amino acids. The V gene lost 3 bases and the J gene lost 2 bases, with 13 bases spanning the gap. Here the CDR3 DNA reads TGCGCCAGCAGCCAGGTCCAGGCCAGCAACACTGAAGCTTTCTTT. Its translation is CASSQVQASNTEAFF.

This rearrangement joins TRBV10-3 to TRBJ2-1; D not certain. The CDR3 contains 14 residues. The germline V and J ends were trimmed by 4 bases and 9 bases, with 16 bases remaining between them. Germline CDR1 is ENHRY and CDR2 is SYGVKD. The DNA for the CDR3 is TGTGCCATCAGTGGAATAGGGTCCGTCACTGAGCAGTTCTTC. Translating it yields CAISGIGSVTEQFF.

This clonotype was found a few times. The chain is built from TRBV5-1 and TRBJ2-5; D ambiguous. CDR1 and CDR2 (germline): SGHRS, YFSETQ. Trimming stripped 5 bases from V and 4 bases from J, with 12 bases between. This CDR3 has 13 residues. CDR3 coding DNA: TGCGCCAGCAGGCTGATGGGGTCAGAGACCCAGTACTTC. This codes for CASRLMGSETQYF.

V usage is TRBV20-1 and J usage is TRBJ2-7, with D perhaps matching TRBD1 (6 bases). Germline lookup yields CDR1 DFQATT and CDR2 SNEGSKA (reference sequence). Trimming shortened V by 7 bases and J by 2 bases, and 15 bases separated the two germline ends. The CDR3 loop spans 13 amino acids. The CDR3 DNA is TGCAGTGTTTTATCAGGGGATGCCTACGAGCAGTACTTC. Its protein product is CSVLSGDAYEQYF.

The chain is built from TRBV7-9 and TRBJ2-5, with TRBD2 matching over 7 bases. Germline CDR1 and CDR2: SEHNR and FQNEAQ (reference sequence). After removal of 2 bases from V and 4 bases from J, the junction contained 10 bases not matched to a gene. This CDR3 region has 16 residues. The CDR3 loop is CASSLLRTSFGETQYF. CDR3 bases: TGTGCCAGCAGCTTATTAAGGACTAGTTTTGGAGAGACCCAGTACTTC.

V and J are TRBV20-1 and TRBJ1-2; D remains ambiguous. Trimming took off 0 bases at V and 4 bases at J, with 12 bases between the two ends. Germline V gene sequence: CDR1 DFQATT, CDR2 SNEGSKA (reference sequence). The CDR3 length is 14 residues. The CDR3 reads CSARDNTEVYGYTF. The CDR3 DNA sequence: TGCAGTGCTAGAGATAACACCGAGGTCTATGGCTACACCTTC.

This clonotype appeared once. Germline and junction disagree at one end, which may indicate a read error. DNA for the CDR3: TGCGCCAGCAGCCCCTTTCTTAGCGGTACCTACGAGCAGTACTTC. Residues: CASSPFLSGTYEQYF. The V gene is TRBV7-6, the J gene TRBJ2-7, with TRBD2 as a possible D gene (6 bases). CDR3 length equals 15 residues. Germline values: CDR1 SGHVS, CDR2 FNYEAQ.

The chain couples TRBV7-8 to TRBJ1-1, with D unclear. CDR1 SGHVS and CDR2 FQNEAQ come from the germline V gene. The CDR3 totals 15 residues. The V end lost 0 bases, the J end lost 6 bases, and 14 bases lay between the germline ends. This CDR3 reads CASSLARWQSSEAFF. The CDR3 DNA is TGTGCCAGCAGCTTAGCTAGGTGGCAGAGCTCTGAAGCTTTCTTT.

The chain has TRBV24-1 and TRBJ2-1; 12 positions match TRBD1. CDR3 length: 16 residues. Looked up from germline, CDR1 is KGHDR and CDR2 is SFDVKD. With V trimmed by 3 bases and J by 7 bases, 6 bases remained unmatched. DNA for the CDR3: TGTGCCACCAGTGATCCCGGGACAGGGGGCGGGAATGAGCAGTTCTTC. Its translation: CATSDPGTGGGNEQFF.

This clonotype came up a few times. This sequence joins TRBV27 and TRBJ2-7, with D possibly matching TRBD2 (5 bases). V lost 0 bases and J lost 3, with 18 bases in between. This CDR3 region has 17 residues. Germline loops: CDR1 MNHEY, CDR2 SMNVEV (reference sequence). The CDR3 loop reads CASSLSVGGGRDYEQYF. The CDR3 nucleotides are TGTGCCAGCAGTTTATCGGTAGGTGGTGGGAGAGACTACGAGCAGTACTTC.

The DNA of the CDR3 is TGTGCCAGCAGTGTTCTGACGAGTAGCACAGATACGCAGTATTTT. As protein: CASSVLTSSTDTQYF. The J gene is TRBJ2-3, the V gene TRBV6-1, with no clear D. Germline CDR1 and CDR2: MNHNS and SASEGT. V was pared by 4 bases and J by 0 bases, with 11 bases between. The CDR3 is 15 amino acids.

This chain joins TRBV15 and TRBJ2-3; 8 bases are shared with TRBD2. V was clipped by 0 bases and J by 3 bases; unmatched bases: 5. The CDR3 length is 16 residues. CDR1 is LNHNV and CDR2 is YYDKDF in the germline V gene (reference sequence). This CDR3 reads CATSRDRTGGTDTQYF. The CDR3 DNA reads TGTGCCACCAGCAGAGATCGGACGGGAGGGACAGATACGCAGTATTTT. Together with reference TRBV15 and TRBJ2-3, the CDR3 gives the full variable domain: DAMVIQNPRYQVTQFGKPVTLSCSQTLNHNVMYWYQQKSSQAPKLLFHYYDKDFNNEADTPDNFQSRRPNTSFCFLDIRSPGLGDTAMYLCATSRDRTGGTDTQYFGPGTRLTVL.

This chain links TRBV20-1 with TRBJ2-4; 11 bases fit TRBD1. The CDR3 sequence is 14 residues long. After removal of 6 bases from V and 3 bases from J, the junction contained 4 bases not matched to a gene. Germline assignment: CDR1 DFQATT and CDR2 SNEGSKA (reference sequence). The CDR3 DNA is TGCAGTGCCTGGGACAGGGGGGACAAAAACATTCAGTACTTC. Amino acids: CSAWDRGDKNIQYF.

This clonotype was counted only a few times. The J gene is TRBJ2-5, the V gene TRBV27, with a weak D call TRBD1 (5 bases). Germline CDR1 is MNHEY and CDR2 is SMNVEV (reference sequence). Deletions cut 0 bases from V and 3 bases from J, with 14 bases between. The length of the CDR3 is 16 residues. This chain's CDR3 is CASSLSLGRVEETQYF. CDR3 DNA sequence: TGTGCCAGCAGTTTATCATTGGGCAGGGTAGAAGAGACCCAGTACTTC.

The rearrangement links TRBV11-2 to TRBJ2-3; D is ambiguous. V lost 5 bases and J lost 6, with 12 bases in between. Germline CDR1 and CDR2: SGHAT and FQNNGV. This CDR3 has 13 amino acids. This chain's CDR3 is CASSLRTEDTQYF. In DNA form, the CDR3 reads TGTGCCAGCAGCCTTAGGACGGAGGATACGCAGTATTTT. Using reference TRBV11-2 and TRBJ2-3 for the parts outside the CDR3, the full variable domain is EAGVAQSPRYKIIEKRQSVAFWCNPISGHATLYWYQQILGQGPKLLIQFQNNGVVDDSQLPKDRFSAERLKGVDSTLKIQPAKLEDSAVYLCASSLRTEDTQYFGPGTRLTVL.

This clonotype appeared a few times. V usage is TRBV4-1 and J usage is TRBJ2-7, with 7 bases that match TRBD2. In germline, CDR1 is MGHRA, CDR2 YSYEKL. Trimming removed 0 bases from V and 4 bases from J; junction bases left unmatched: 9. This CDR3 is 16 amino acids long. The CDR3 protein is CASSQDLSGIGYEQYF. The CDR3 coding sequence is TGCGCCAGCAGCCAAGATCTGAGCGGGATCGGGTACGAGCAGTACTTC.

This clonotype was observed a single time. The chain links TRBV4-2 to TRBJ2-3; no definite D call. Germline V gene data show CDR1 as LGHNA and CDR2 as YNFKEQ. V was trimmed by 0 bases and J by 3 bases, leaving 7 bases between them. This CDR3 is built from 14 residues. The CDR3 sequence is CASSQDTGTDTQYF. The DNA for the CDR3 is TGTGCCAGCAGCCAAGATACTGGGACAGATACGCAGTATTTT.